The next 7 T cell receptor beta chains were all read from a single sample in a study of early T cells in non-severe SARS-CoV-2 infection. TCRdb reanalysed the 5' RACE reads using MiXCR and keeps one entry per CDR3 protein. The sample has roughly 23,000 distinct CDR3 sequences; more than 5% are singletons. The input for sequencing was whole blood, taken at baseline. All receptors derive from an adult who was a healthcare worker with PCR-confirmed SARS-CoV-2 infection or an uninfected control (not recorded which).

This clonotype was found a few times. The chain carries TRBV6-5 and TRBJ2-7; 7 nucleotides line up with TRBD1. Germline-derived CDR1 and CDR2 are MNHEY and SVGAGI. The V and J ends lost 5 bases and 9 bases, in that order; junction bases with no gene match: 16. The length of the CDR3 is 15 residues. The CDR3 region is CASSPRTGRFLGQYF. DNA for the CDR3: TGTGCCAGCAGTCCCCGGACAGGCCGTTTCTTAGGGCAGTACTTC.

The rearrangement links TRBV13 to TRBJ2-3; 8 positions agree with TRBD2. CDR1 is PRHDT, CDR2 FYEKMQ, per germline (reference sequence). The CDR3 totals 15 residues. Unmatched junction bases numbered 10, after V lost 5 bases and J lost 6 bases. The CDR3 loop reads CASSLRTGGSDTQYF. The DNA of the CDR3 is TGTGCCAGCAGCCTCCGGACGGGGGGGTCGGATACGCAGTATTTT.

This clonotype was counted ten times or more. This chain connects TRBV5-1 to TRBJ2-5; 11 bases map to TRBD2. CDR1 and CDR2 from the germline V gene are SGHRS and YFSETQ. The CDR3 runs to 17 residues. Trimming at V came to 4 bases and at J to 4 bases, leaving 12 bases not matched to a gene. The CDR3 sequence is CASSELAGAPRGETQYF. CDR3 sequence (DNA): TGCGCCAGCAGCGAACTAGCGGGGGCCCCCAGGGGAGAGACCCAGTACTTC.

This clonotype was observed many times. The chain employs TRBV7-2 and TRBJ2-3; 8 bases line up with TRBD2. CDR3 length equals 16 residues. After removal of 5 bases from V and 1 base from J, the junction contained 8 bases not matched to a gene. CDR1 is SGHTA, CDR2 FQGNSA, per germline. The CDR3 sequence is CASSVGTSGGTDTQYF. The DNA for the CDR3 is TGTGCCAGCAGCGTCGGAACTAGCGGAGGCACAGATACGCAGTATTTT.

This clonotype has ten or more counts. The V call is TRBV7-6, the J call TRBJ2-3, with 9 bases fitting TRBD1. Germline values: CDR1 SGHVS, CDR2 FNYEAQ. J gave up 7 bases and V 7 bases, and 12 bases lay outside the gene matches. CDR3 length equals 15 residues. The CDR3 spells CASTPPGQGTNTQYF. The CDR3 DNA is TGTGCCAGCACCCCTCCGGGACAGGGTACAAATACGCAGTATTTT. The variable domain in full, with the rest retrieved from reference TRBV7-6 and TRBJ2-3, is GAGVSQSPRYKVTKRGQDVALRCDPISGHVSLYWYRQALGQGPEFLTYFNYEAQQDKSGLPNDRFSAERPEGSISTLTIQRTEQRDSAMYRCASTPPGQGTNTQYFGPGTRLTVL.

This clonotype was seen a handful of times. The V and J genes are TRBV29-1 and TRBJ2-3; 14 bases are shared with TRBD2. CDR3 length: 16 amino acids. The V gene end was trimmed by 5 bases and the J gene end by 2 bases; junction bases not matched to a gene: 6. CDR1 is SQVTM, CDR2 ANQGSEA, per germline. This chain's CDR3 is CSVSGLAGGVTDTQYF. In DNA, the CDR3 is TGCAGCGTTTCAGGACTAGCGGGGGGCGTCACAGATACGCAGTATTTT.

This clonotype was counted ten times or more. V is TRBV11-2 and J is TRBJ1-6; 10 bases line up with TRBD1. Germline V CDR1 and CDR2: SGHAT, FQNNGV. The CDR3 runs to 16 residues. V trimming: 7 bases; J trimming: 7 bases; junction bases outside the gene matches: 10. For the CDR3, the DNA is TGTGCCAGCACTCCGTCCGGGACAGGGGTAAATTCACCCCTCCACTTT. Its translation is CASTPSGTGVNSPLHF.